The entry below describes one TCR beta chain. Sequencing used immunoSEQ multiplex PCR; TCRdb keeps in-frame clones, though not all of them. The sample has some 87,000 clones; around 90% are singletons. This record belongs to a study of blood T cell repertoires in COVID-19. CDR1 SGHVS and CDR2 FQNEAQ come from the germline V gene. Trimming removed 1 base from V and 1 base from J, with 13 bases in between. The CDR3 covers 17 residues. The sequence derives from a woman between 70 and 85 years old with acute or convalescent COVID-19. Sequenced material: peripheral blood. The V gene is TRBV7-8, the J gene TRBJ2-2; no reliable D call. This CDR3 reads CASSLEMTLLNTGELFF. CDR3 coding DNA: TGTGCCAGCAGCTTAGAAATGACACTTCTGAACACCGGGGAGCTGTTTTTT.